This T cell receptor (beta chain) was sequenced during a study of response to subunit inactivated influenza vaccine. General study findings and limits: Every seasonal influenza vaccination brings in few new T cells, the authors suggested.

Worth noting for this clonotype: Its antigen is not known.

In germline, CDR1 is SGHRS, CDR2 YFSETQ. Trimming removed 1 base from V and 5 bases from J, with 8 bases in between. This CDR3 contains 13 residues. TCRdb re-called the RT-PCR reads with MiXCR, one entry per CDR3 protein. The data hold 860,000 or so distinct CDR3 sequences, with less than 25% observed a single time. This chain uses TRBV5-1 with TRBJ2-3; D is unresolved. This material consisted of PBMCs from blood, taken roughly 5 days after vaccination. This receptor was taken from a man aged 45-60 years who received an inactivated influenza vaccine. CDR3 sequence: CASSLKFGDTQYF. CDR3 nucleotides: TGCGCCAGCAGCTTGAAGTTTGGAGATACGCAGTATTTT.